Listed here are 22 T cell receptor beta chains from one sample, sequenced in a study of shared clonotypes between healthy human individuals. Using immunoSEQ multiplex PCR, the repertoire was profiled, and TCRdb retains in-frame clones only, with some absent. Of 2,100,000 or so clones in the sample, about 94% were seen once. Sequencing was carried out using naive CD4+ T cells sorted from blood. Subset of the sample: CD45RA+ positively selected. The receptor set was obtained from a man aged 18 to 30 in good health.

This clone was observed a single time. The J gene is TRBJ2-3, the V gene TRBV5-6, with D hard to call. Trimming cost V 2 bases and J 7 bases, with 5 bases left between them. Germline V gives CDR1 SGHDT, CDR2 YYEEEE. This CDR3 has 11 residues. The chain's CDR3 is CASSFLNTQYF. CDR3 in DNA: TGTGCCAGCAGCTTTCTCAATACGCAGTATTTT.

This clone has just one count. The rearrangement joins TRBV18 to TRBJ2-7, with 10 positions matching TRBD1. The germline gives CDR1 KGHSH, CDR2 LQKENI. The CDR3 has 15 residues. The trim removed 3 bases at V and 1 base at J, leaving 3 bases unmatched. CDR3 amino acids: CASSPGTGESYEQYF. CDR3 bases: TGTGCCAGCTCACCCGGGACAGGGGAATCCTACGAGCAGTACTTC.

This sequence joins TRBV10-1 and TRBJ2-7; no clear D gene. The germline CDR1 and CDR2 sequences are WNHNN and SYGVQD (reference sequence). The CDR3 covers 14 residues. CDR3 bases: TGCGCTGCAGCACTGGCAGAGAGCTCCTACGAGCAGTACTTC. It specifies CAAALAESSYEQYF.

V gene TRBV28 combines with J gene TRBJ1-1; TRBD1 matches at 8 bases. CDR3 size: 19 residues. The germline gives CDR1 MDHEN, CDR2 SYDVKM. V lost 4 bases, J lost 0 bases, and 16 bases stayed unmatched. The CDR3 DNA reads TGTGCCAGCAGTTCGTTTCACCCACAGGGGGAGAAAATGAACACTGAAGCTTTCTTT. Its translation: CASSSFHPQGEKMNTEAFF. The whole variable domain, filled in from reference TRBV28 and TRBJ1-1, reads DVKVTQSSRYLVKRTGEKVFLECVQDMDHENMFWYRQDPGLGLRLIYFSYDVKMKEKGDIPEGYSVSREKKERFSLILESASTNQTSMYLCASSSFHPQGEKMNTEAFFGQGTRLTVV.

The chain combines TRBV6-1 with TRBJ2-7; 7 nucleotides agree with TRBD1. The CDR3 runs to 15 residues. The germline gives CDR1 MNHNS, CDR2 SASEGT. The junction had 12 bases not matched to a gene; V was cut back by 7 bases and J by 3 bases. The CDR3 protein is CASTLLGNRGYEQYF. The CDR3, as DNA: TGTGCCAGCACCCTCCTCGGCAACAGGGGCTACGAGCAGTACTTC.

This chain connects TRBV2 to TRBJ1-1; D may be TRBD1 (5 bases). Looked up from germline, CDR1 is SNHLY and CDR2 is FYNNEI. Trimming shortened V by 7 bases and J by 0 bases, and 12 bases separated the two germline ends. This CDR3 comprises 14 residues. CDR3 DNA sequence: TGTGCCAGCAAACGGGGCCACATGAACACTGAAGCTTTCTTT. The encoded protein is CASKRGHMNTEAFF. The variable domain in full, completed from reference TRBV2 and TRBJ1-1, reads EPEVTQTPSHQVTQMGQEVILRCVPISNHLYFYWYRQILGQKVEFLVSFYNNEISEKSEIFDDQFSVERPDGSNFTLKIRSTKLEDSAMYFCASKRGHMNTEAFFGQGTRLTVV.

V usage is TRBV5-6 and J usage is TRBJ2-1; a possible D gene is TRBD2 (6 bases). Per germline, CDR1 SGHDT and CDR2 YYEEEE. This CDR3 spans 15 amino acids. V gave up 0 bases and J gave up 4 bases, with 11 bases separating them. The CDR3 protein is CASSLAGSTYNEQFF. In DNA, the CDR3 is TGTGCCAGCAGCTTGGCCGGGAGTACGTACAATGAGCAGTTCTTC.

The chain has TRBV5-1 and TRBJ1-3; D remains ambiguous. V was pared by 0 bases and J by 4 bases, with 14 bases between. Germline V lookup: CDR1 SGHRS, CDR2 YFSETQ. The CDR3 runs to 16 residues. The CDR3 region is CASSLGETGSGNTIYF. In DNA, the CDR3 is TGCGCCAGCAGCTTGGGGGAAACGGGTTCGGGAAACACCATATATTTT.

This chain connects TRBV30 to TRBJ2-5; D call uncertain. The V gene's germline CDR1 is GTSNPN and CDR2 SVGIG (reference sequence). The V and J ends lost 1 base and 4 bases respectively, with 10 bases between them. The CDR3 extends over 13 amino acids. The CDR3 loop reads CAWSGGLRETQYF. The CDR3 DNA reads TGTGCCTGGAGTGGGGGATTGAGAGAGACCCAGTACTTC.

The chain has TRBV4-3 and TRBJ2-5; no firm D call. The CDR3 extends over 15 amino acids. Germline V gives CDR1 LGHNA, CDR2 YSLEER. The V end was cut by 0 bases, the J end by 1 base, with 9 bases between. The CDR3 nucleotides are TGCGCCAGCAGCCAAGAAGGCACACTCCAAGAGACCCAGTACTTC. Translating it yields CASSQEGTLQETQYF.

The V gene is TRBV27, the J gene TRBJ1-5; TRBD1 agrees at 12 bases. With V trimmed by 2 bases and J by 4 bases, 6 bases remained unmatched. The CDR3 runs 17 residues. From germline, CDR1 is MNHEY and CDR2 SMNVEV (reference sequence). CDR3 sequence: CASSLGWDRGPNQPQHF. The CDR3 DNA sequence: TGTGCCAGCAGTTTAGGCTGGGACAGGGGGCCGAATCAGCCCCAGCATTTT.

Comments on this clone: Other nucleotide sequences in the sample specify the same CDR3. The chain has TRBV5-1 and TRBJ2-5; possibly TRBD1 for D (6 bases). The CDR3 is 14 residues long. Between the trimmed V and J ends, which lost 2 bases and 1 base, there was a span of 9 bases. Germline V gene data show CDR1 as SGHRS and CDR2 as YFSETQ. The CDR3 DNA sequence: TGCGCCAGCAGCTTACAGGGAAGCCAAGAGACCCAGTACTTC. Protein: CASSLQGSQETQYF.

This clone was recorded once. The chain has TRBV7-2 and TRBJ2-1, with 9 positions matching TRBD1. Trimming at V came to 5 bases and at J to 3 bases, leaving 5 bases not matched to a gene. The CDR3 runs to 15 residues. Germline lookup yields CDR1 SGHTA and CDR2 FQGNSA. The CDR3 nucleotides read TGTGCCAGCAGCGCTGGGACAGGGAACTACAATGAGCAGTTCTTC. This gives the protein CASSAGTGNYNEQFF.

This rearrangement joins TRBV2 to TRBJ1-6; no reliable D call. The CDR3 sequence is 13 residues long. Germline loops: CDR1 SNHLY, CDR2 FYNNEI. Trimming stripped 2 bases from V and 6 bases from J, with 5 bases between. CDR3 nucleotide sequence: TGTGCCAGCAGTGAACAGGTTAATTCACCCCTCCACTTT. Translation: CASSEQVNSPLHF.

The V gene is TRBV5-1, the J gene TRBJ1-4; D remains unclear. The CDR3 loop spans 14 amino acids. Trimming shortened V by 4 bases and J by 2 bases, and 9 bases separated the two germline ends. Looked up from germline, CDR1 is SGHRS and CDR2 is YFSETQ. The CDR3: CASSIGGTNEKLFF. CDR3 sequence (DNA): TGCGCCAGCAGCATTGGTGGGACTAATGAAAAACTGTTTTTT.

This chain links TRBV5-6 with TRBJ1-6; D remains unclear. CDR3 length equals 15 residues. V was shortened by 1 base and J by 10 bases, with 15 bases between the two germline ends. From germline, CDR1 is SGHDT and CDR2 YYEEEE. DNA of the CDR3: TGTGCCAGCAGCTTGATTGAGAGTACCGGCTCACCCCTCCACTTT. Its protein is CASSLIESTGSPLHF.

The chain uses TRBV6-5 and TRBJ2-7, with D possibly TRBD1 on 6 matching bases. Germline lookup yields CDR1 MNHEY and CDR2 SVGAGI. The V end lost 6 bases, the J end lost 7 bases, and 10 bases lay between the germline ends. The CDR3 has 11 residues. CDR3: CASRDGTEQYF. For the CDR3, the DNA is TGTGCCAGCAGGGACGGGACAGAGCAGTACTTC.

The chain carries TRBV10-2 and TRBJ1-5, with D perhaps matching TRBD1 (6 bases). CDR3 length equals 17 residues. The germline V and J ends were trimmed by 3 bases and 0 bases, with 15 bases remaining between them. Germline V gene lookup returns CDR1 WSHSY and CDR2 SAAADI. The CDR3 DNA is TGCGCCAGCAGTGAAGTCAGGGGACTTTATAGCAATCAGCCCCAGCATTTT. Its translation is CASSEVRGLYSNQPQHF.

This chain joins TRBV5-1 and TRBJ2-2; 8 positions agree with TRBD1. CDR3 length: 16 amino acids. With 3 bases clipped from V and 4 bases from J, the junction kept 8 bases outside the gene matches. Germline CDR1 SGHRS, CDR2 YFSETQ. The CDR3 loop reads CASSSTGEGGTGELFF. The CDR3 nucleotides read TGCGCCAGCAGCTCGACAGGGGAAGGAGGCACCGGGGAGCTGTTTTTT.

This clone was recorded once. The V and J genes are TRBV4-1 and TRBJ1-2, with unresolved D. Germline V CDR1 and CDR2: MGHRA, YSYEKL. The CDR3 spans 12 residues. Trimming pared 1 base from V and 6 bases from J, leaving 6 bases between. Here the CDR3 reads CASSQGSDGYTF. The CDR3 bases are TGCGCCAGCAGCCAAGGATCAGATGGCTACACCTTC.

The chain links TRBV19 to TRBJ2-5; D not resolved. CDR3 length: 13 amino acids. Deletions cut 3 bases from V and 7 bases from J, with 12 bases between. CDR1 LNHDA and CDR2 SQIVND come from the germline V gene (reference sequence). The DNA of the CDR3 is TGTGCCAGTAGTATGGTGATTACGGGGACCCAGTACTTC. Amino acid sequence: CASSMVITGTQYF.

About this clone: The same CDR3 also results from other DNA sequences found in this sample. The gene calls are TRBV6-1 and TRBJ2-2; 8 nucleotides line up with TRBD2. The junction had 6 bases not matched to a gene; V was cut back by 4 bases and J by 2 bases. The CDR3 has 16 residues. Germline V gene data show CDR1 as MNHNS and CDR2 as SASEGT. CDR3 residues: CASSGLAGLNTGELFF. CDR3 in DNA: TGTGCCAGCAGTGGGCTAGCGGGCCTTAACACCGGGGAGCTGTTTTTT.